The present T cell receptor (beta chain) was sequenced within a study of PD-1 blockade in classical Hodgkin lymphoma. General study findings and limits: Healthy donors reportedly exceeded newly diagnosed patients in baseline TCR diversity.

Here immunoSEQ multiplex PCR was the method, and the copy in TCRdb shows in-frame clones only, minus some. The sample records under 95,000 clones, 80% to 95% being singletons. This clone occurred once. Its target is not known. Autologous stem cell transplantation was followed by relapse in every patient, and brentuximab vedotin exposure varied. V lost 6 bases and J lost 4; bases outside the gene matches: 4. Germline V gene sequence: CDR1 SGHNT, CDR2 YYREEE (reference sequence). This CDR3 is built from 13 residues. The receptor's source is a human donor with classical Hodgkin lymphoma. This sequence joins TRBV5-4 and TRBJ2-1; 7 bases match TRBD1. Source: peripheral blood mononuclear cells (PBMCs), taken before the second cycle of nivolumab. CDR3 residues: CASNPDRYNEQFF. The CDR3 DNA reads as TGTGCCAGCAACCCGGACAGGTACAATGAGCAGTTCTTC.